These 12 T cell receptor beta chains originate from one sample sequenced in a study of technical replicates of blood from several donors. Repertoires were generated with immunoSEQ multiplex PCR, while TCRdb's copy carries only in-frame clones and drops some. This sample carries under 15,000 clones, over 70% of them seen once, and the ten largest clones take 13% to 15%. The sample taken for sequencing was PBMCs. All receptors come from a human donor in good health.

This chain joins TRBV7-8 and TRBJ2-7; tentative D call: TRBD1 (5 bases). Trimming shortened V by 4 bases and J by 2 bases, and 12 bases separated the two germline ends. From germline, CDR1 is SGHVS and CDR2 FQNEAQ. The length of the CDR3 is 14 residues. The CDR3 reads CASSSPGIPYEQYF. CDR3 DNA sequence: TGTGCCAGCAGCTCACCAGGGATCCCCTACGAGCAGTACTTC.

The chain has TRBV7-3 and TRBJ2-1, with 7 bases that match TRBD1. Germline CDR1 reads SGHTA; CDR2 reads FQGTGA. V shed 5 bases and J 0 bases; nucleotides not matched to a gene: 4. This CDR3 is 15 amino acids long. CDR3 sequence: CASSPQGISYNEQFF. Written as DNA, the CDR3 is TGTGCCAGCAGCCCACAGGGGATCTCCTACAATGAGCAGTTCTTC.

Concerning this clone: Mismatch with germline at one junction end may stem from a read error. The chain carries TRBV13 and TRBJ2-7, with 16 nucleotides matching TRBD2. CDR1 is PRHDT and CDR2 is FYEKMQ in the germline V gene (reference sequence). The CDR3 has 14 amino acids. CDR3 sequence (DNA): TGTGCCAGCAGCCCTGACGGGACTAGCGGGAGGGCCGACTTC. Encoded protein: CASSPDGTSGRADF.

The J gene is TRBJ2-1, the V gene TRBV7-9, with 9 bases fitting TRBD2. Losses at the gene ends were 4 bases for V and 8 bases for J; bases not matched to a gene: 6. CDR1 is SEHNR, CDR2 FQNEAQ, per germline (reference sequence). The CDR3 spans 14 residues. CDR3 nucleotides: TGTGCCAGCAGCTATGGGACTAGCAGATATGAGCAGTTCTTC. This gives the protein CASSYGTSRYEQFF.

The chain is built from TRBV5-8 and TRBJ2-1; the match to TRBD2 covers 9 bases. With V trimmed by 0 bases and J by 0 bases, 4 bases remained unmatched. Germline CDR1 and CDR2: SGHTS and YDEGEE. The CDR3 contains 17 residues. CDR3 nucleotides: TGTGCCAGCAGCTTGGCCCTAGCGGGAAGCTCCTACAATGAGCAGTTCTTC. Translated, it gives CASSLALAGSSYNEQFF.

This clone was detected once. The chain carries TRBV7-3 and TRBJ2-2; TRBD2 matches 7 bases. The V and J ends lost 1 base and 7 bases, in that order; junction bases with no gene match: 12. This CDR3 region has 17 residues. The germline V gene encodes CDR1 SGHTA and CDR2 FQGTGA. For the CDR3, the DNA is TGTGCCAGCAGCTTAAGCTCGGCGGGAGTAGGTAGCGGGGAGCTGTTTTTT. Its translation is CASSLSSAGVGSGELFF.

This sequence joins TRBV29-1 and TRBJ2-1; 8 bases map to TRBD2. The CDR3 has 16 residues. Germline lookup yields CDR1 SQVTM and CDR2 ANQGSEA. V lost 3 bases and J lost 5; bases outside the gene matches: 12. CDR3 nucleotides: TGCAGCGTTGATGTCGCTAGCGGGTCCATTCACAATGAGCAGTTCTTC. This codes for CSVDVASGSIHNEQFF.

This clone was detected once. The J gene is TRBJ2-7, the V gene TRBV27, with 7 bases matching TRBD1. V trimming: 6 bases; J trimming: 2 bases; junction bases outside the gene matches: 4. This CDR3 has 13 amino acids. In germline, CDR1 is MNHEY, CDR2 SMNVEV (reference sequence). As DNA, the CDR3 is TGTGCCAGCAGGACAGGGCCAACCTACGAGCAGTACTTC. Translation gives CASRTGPTYEQYF.

This clone was recorded once. The gene calls are TRBV5-1 and TRBJ1-3; no definite D call. Trimming left V 2 bases short and J 0 bases short, with 15 bases between. There are 17 residues in the CDR3. Germline assignment: CDR1 SGHRS and CDR2 YFSETQ. The CDR3 region has the DNA TGCGCCAGCAGCTTATCCCCGAAAACTAGCTCTGGAAACACCATATATTTT. Encoded protein: CASSLSPKTSSGNTIYF.

This chain joins TRBV28 and TRBJ1-2, with D hard to call. From germline, CDR1 is MDHEN and CDR2 SYDVKM. The CDR3 consists of 13 residues. Between the trimmed V and J ends, which lost 5 bases and 6 bases, there was a span of 13 bases. The CDR3 loop reads CASSTLGVNGYTF. Here the CDR3 DNA reads TGTGCCAGCAGTACCCTCGGGGTAAATGGCTACACCTTC.

The CDR3 protein is CATSRDGSGRNTGELFF. The CDR3 DNA is TGTGCCACCAGCAGAGATGGTAGCGGGAGGAACACCGGGGAGCTGTTTTTT. The chain uses TRBV15 and TRBJ2-2; 9 nucleotides line up with TRBD2. V was pared by 0 bases and J by 1 base, with 3 bases of the junction left unmatched. CDR1 is LNHNV and CDR2 is YYDKDF in the germline V gene (reference sequence). CDR3 length: 17 residues.

The rearrangement uses TRBV27 and TRBJ1-6, with 7 bases that match TRBD1. Germline CDR1 is MNHEY and CDR2 is SMNVEV (reference sequence). The CDR3 is made up of 14 amino acids. V lost 6 bases, J lost 9 bases, and 8 bases stayed unmatched. DNA for the CDR3: TGTGCCAGCAGCCTAGACAGGGAAGGTTCACCCCTCCACTTT. Its translation is CASSLDREGSPLHF.